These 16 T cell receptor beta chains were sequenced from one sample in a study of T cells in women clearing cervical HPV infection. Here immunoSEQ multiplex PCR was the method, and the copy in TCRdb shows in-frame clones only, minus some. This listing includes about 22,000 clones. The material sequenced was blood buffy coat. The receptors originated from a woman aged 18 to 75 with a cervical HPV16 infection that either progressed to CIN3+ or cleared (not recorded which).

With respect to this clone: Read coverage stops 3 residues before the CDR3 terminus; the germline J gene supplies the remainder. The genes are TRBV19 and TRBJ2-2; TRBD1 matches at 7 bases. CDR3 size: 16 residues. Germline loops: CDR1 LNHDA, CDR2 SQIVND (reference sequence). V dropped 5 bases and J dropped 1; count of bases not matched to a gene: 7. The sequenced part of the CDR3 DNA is TGTGCCAGTAGTGCAAAGACAGGGTGGAACACCGGGGAG. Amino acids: CASSAKTGWNTGE. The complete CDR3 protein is CASSAKTGWNTGELFF.

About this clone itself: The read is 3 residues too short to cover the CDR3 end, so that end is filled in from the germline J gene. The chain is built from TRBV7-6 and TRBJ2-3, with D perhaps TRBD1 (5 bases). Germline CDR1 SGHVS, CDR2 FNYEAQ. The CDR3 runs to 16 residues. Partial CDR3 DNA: TGTGCCAGCAGCTTTGACAGCCGAACCTACGGAGAGACG. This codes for CASSFDSRTYGET. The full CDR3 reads CASSFDSRTYGETQYF.

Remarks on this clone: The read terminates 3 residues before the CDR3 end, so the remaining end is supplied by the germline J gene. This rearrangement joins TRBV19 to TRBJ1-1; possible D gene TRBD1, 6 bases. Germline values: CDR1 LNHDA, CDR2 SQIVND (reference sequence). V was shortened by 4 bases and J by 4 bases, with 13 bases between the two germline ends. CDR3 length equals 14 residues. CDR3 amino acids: CASSTQGAVTEAFF. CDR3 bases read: TGTGCCAGTAGTACACAGGGTGCTGTCACTGAA.

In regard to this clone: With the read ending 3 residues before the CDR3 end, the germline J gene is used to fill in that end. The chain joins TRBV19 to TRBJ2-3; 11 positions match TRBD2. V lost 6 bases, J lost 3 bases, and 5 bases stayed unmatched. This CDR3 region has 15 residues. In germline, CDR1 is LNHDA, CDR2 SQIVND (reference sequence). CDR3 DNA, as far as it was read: TGTGCCAGTAGAAATAGACTAGCGGGGACAGATACG. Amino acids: CASRNRLAGTDT. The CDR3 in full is CASRNRLAGTDTQYF.

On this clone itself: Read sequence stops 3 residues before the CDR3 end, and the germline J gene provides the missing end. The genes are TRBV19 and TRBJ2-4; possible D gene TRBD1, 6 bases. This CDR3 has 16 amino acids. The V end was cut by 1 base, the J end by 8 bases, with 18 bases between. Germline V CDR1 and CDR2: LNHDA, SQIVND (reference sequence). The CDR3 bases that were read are TGTGCCAGTAGTATAGGCCGGGCAGGGGCGCGGGACATT. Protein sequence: CASSIGRAGARDI. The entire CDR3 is CASSIGRAGARDIQYF.

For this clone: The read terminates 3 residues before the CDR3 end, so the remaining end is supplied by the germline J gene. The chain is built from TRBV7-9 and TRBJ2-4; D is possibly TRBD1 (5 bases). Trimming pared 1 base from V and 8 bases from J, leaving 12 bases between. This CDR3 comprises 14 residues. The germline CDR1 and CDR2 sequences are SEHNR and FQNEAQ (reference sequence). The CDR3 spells CASSLVAGADIQYF. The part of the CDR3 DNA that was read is TGTGCCAGCAGCTTAGTGGCTGGGGCGGACATT.

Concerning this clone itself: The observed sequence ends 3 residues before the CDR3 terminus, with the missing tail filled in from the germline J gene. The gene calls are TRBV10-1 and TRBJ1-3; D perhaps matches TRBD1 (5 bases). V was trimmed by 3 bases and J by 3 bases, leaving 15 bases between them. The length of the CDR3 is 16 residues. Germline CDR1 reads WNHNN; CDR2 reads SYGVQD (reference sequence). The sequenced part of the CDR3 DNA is TGCGCCAGCAGTGAAAGTGGACACCTTGGTGGAAACACC. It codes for CASSESGHLGGNT. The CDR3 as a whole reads CASSESGHLGGNTIYF.

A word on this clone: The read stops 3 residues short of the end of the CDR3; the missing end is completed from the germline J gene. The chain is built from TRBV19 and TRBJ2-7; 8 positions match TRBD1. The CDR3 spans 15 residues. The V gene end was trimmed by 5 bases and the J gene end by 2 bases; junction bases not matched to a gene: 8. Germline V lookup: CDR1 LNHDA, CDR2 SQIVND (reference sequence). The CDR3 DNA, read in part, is TGTGCCAGTAGTCATCAATACAGGGGGGCCTACGAG. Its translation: CASSHQYRGAYE. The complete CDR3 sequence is CASSHQYRGAYEQYF.

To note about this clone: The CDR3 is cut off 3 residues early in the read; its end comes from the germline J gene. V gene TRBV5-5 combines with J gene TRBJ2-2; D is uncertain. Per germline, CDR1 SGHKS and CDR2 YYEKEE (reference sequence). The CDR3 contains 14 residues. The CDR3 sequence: CASSLGTNNEKLFF. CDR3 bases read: TGTGCCAGCAGCTTGGGAACAAATAATGAAAAG.

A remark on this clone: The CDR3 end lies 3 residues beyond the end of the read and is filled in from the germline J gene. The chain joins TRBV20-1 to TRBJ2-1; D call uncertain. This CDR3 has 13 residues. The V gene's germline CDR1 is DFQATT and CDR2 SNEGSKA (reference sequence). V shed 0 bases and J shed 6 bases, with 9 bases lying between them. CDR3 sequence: CSARDFKVNEQFF. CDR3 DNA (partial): TGCAGTGCTAGAGATTTCAAGGTCAATGAG.

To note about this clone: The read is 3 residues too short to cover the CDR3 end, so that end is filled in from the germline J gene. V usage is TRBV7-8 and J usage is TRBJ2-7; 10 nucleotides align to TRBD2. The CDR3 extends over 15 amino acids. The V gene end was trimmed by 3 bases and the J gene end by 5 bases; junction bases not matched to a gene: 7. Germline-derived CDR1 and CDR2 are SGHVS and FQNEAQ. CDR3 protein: CASSFSSGGLHEQYF. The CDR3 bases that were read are TGTGCCAGCAGCTTTTCTAGCGGGGGACTTCACGAG.

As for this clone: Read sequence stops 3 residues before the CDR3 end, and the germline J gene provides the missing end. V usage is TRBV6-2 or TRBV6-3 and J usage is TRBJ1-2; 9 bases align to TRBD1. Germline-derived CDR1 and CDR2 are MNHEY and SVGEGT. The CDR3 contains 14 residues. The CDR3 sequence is CASRRPTGGNDYTF. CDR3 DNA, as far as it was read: TGTGCCAGCAGACGGCCGACAGGGGGGAACGAC.

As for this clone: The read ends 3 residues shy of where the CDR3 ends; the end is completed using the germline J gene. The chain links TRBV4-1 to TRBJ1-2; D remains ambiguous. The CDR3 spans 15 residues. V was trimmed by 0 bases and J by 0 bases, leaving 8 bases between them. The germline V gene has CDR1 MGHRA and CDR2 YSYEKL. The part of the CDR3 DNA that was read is TGCGCCAGCAGCCAAGATCAGTCCCCTAACTATGGC. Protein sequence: CASSQDQSPNYG. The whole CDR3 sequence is CASSQDQSPNYGYTF.

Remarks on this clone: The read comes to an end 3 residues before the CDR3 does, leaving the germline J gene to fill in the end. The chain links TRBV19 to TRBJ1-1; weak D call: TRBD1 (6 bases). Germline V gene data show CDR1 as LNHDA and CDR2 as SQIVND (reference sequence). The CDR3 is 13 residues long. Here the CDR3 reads CASSISQGNRAFF. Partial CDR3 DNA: TGTGCCAGTAGTATAAGCCAGGGGAATCGA.

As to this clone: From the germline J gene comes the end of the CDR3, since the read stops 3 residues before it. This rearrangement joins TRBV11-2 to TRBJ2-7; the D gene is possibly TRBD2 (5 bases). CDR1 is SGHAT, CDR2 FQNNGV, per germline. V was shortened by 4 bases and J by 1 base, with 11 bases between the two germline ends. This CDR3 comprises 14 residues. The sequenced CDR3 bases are TGTGCCAGCAGCTCAATAGCGTGGTCCTACGAG. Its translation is CASSSIAWSYE. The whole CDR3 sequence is CASSSIAWSYEQYF. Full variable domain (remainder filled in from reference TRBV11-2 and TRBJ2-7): EAGVAQSPRYKIIEKRQSVAFWCNPISGHATLYWYQQILGQGPKLLIQFQNNGVVDDSQLPKDRFSAERLKGVDSTLKIQPAKLEDSAVYLCASSSIAWSYEQYFGPGTRLTVT.

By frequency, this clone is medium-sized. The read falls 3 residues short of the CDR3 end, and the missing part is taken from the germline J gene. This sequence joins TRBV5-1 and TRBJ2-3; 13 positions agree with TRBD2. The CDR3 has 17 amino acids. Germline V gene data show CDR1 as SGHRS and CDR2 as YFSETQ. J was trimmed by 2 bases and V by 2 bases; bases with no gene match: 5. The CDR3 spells CASSFGLAGASTDTQYF. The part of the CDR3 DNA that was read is TGCGCCAGCAGCTTCGGACTAGCGGGAGCATCCACAGATACG.